Listed here are 18 T cell receptor beta chains from one sample, sequenced in a study of cytomegalovirus exposure and HLA in healthy donors. The PCR had 60 Vbeta and 13 Jbeta primers. Assay used: immunoSEQ multiplex PCR; TCRdb lists only in-frame clones, some missing. The top ten clones hold 2.5% to 4% of a sample with some 200,000 clones, 77% of them seen once. Source material: PBMCs. Receptors originate from a female donor in good health and CMV-seronegative.

The chain has TRBV18 and TRBJ1-1; 7 nucleotides align to TRBD1. Germline V gene sequence: CDR1 KGHSH, CDR2 LQKENI. V gave up 2 bases and J gave up 6 bases; unmatched junction bases: 6. This CDR3 has 14 amino acids. CDR3 nucleotide sequence: TGTGCCAGCTCACCAATGGACAGGTTCGCTGAAGCTTTCTTT. Amino acid sequence: CASSPMDRFAEAFF.

CDR3 sequence (DNA): TGTGCCAGCAGCCTCGAGTACGAGCAGTACTTC. It encodes CASSLEYEQYF. This chain connects TRBV5-4 to TRBJ2-7; D is undetermined. The CDR3 loop spans 11 amino acids. The V and J ends lost 4 bases and 4 bases respectively, with 6 bases between them. The germline V gene encodes CDR1 SGHNT and CDR2 YYREEE (reference sequence).

J is TRBJ1-1 and V is TRBV5-4; maybe TRBD1 (5 bases). Trimming pared 6 bases from V and 3 bases from J, leaving 15 bases between. Germline V gene data show CDR1 as SGHNT and CDR2 as YYREEE (reference sequence). CDR3 length equals 14 residues. CDR3 nucleotide sequence: TGTGCCAGCAATATAAGGGGAGGGTACACTGAAGCTTTCTTT. Protein product: CASNIRGGYTEAFF. Using reference TRBV5-4 and TRBJ1-1 for the parts outside the CDR3, the full variable domain is ETGVTQSPTHLIKTRGQQVTLRCSSQSGHNTVSWYQQALGQGPQFIFQYYREEENGRGNFPPRFSGLQFPNYSSELNVNALELDDSALYLCASNIRGGYTEAFFGQGTRLTVV.

The CDR3 reads CASSRYDGNEKLFF. CDR3 DNA sequence: TGTGCCAGCAGCCGATACGACGGGAATGAAAAACTGTTTTTT. The J gene is TRBJ1-4, the V gene TRBV7-6; D is unresolved. Trimming shortened V by 5 bases and J by 5 bases, and 12 bases separated the two germline ends. Germline-derived CDR1 and CDR2 are SGHVS and FNYEAQ. There are 14 residues in the CDR3. Supplemented by reference TRBV7-6 and TRBJ1-4, the full variable domain reads GAGVSQSPRYKVTKRGQDVALRCDPISGHVSLYWYRQALGQGPEFLTYFNYEAQQDKSGLPNDRFSAERPEGSISTLTIQRTEQRDSAMYRCASSRYDGNEKLFFGSGTQLSVL.

The rearrangement links TRBV19 to TRBJ2-3; 11 bases match TRBD2. The length of the CDR3 is 18 residues. The germline CDR1 and CDR2 sequences are LNHDA and SQIVND (reference sequence). The V segment lost 4 bases and the J segment 0 bases; nucleotides outside the gene matches: 9. The CDR3 sequence is CASSNPRLAGRSTDTQYF. CDR3 coding DNA: TGTGCCAGTAGTAACCCAAGACTAGCGGGGAGAAGCACAGATACGCAGTATTTT.

The V and J genes are TRBV7-6 and TRBJ1-2; unclear D gene. There are 13 residues in the CDR3. Between the trimmed V and J ends, which lost 4 bases and 8 bases, there was a span of 14 bases. Germline values: CDR1 SGHVS, CDR2 FNYEAQ. The CDR3 nucleotides read TGTGCCAGCAGCTCGACTATCTACGAGGGCTACACCTTC. Translation gives CASSSTIYEGYTF.

The sample holds one count of this clone. The V gene is TRBV9, the J gene TRBJ2-3, with 10 bases aligning to TRBD2. The V segment lost 0 bases and the J segment 1 base; nucleotides outside the gene matches: 2. The CDR3 length is 16 residues. Germline lookup yields CDR1 SGDLS and CDR2 YYNGEE. This chain's CDR3 is CASSVVGTSGTDTQYF. The CDR3 nucleotides read TGTGCCAGCAGCGTAGTTGGGACTAGCGGCACAGATACGCAGTATTTT. Based on the CDR3 plus reference TRBV9 and TRBJ2-3, the full variable domain is DSGVTQTPKHLITATGQRVTLRCSPRSGDLSVYWYQQSLDQGLQFLIQYYNGEERAKGNILERFSAQQFPDLHSELNLSSLELGDSALYFCASSVVGTSGTDTQYFGPGTRLTVL.

V is TRBV18 and J is TRBJ2-7; unclear D gene. The V end was cut by 3 bases, the J end by 7 bases, with 16 bases between. Germline lookup yields CDR1 KGHSH and CDR2 LQKENI. This CDR3 spans 14 amino acids. CDR3 protein: CASSPPGSVREQYF. In DNA, the CDR3 is TGTGCCAGCTCACCCCCCGGCAGCGTGCGGGAGCAGTACTTC.

This chain links TRBV5-1 with TRBJ1-1, with TRBD1 matching over 7 bases. Trimming removed 3 bases from V and 4 bases from J; junction bases left unmatched: 3. This CDR3 spans 13 amino acids. Germline V gene sequence: CDR1 SGHRS, CDR2 YFSETQ. The CDR3 reads CASSWAGGTEAFF. The CDR3 DNA reads TGCGCCAGCAGCTGGGCAGGGGGCACTGAAGCTTTCTTT.

This clone came up a few times. V and J are TRBV2 and TRBJ1-5, with TRBD1 matching 7 bases. Looked up from germline, CDR1 is SNHLY and CDR2 is FYNNEI. CDR3 size: 14 residues. V lost 4 bases and J lost 7; bases outside the gene matches: 7. CDR3 coding DNA: TGTGCCAGCAGTGTACAGGGGTTTCGACAGCCCCAGCATTTT. Translation: CASSVQGFRQPQHF. Variable domain in full (rest from reference TRBV2 and TRBJ1-5): EPEVTQTPSHQVTQMGQEVILRCVPISNHLYFYWYRQILGQKVEFLVSFYNNEISEKSEIFDDQFSVERPDGSNFTLKIRSTKLEDSAMYFCASSVQGFRQPQHFGDGTRLSIL.

In this sample, this clone turned up once. The V call is TRBV19, the J call TRBJ2-2; D is uncertain. Germline V lookup: CDR1 LNHDA, CDR2 SQIVND (reference sequence). The CDR3 has 14 residues. The V and J ends lost 4 bases and 2 bases respectively, with 8 bases between them. This CDR3 reads CASSTGHNTGELFF. DNA for the CDR3: TGTGCCAGTAGTACGGGTCACAACACCGGGGAGCTGTTTTTT.

This sequence joins TRBV6-4 and TRBJ2-7; D perhaps matches TRBD2 (6 bases). The CDR3 covers 16 residues. The germline V and J ends were trimmed by 6 bases and 3 bases, with 21 bases remaining between them. The germline gives CDR1 MRHNA, CDR2 SNTAGT. The CDR3 DNA is TGTGCCAGCAGCCTCAGCGGGCCAACGAGTGACTACGAGCAGTACTTC. As protein: CASSLSGPTSDYEQYF.

This clone has a handful of counts. This chain uses TRBV6-5 with TRBJ2-3, with 8 nucleotides matching TRBD2. This CDR3 comprises 16 residues. The V segment lost 2 bases and the J segment 5 bases; nucleotides outside the gene matches: 9. The V gene's germline CDR1 is MNHEY and CDR2 SVGAGI. Written as DNA, the CDR3 is TGTGCCAGCAGTTACCGGGCCATAGCGGGATTAGATACGCAGTATTTT. It is translated as CASSYRAIAGLDTQYF.

Points on this clone: Relative to the germline gene, one junction end is altered; a read error may explain this. The chain has TRBV30 and TRBJ1-1; the D gene is possibly TRBD1 (5 bases). This CDR3 contains 13 residues. Germline V gene lookup returns CDR1 GTSNPN and CDR2 SVGIG (reference sequence). The CDR3 DNA is TGTGCCTGGAGTGTAGGGGTGAACTCTGAAGCTTTCTTT. Its translation: CAWSVGVNSEAFF.

V and J are TRBV6-4 and TRBJ1-1; D remains ambiguous. Deletions cut 3 bases from V and 1 base from J, with 6 bases between. CDR3 length: 13 amino acids. From germline, CDR1 is MRHNA and CDR2 SNTAGT. DNA for the CDR3: TGTGCCAGCAGTGAGGTAGCGAACACTGAAGCTTTCTTT. It specifies CASSEVANTEAFF.

V is TRBV6-6 and J is TRBJ2-1; D possibly corresponds to TRBD2 (5 bases). The CDR3 length is 16 residues. The V end lost 2 bases, the J end lost 0 bases, and 11 bases lay between the germline ends. Germline values: CDR1 MNHNY, CDR2 SVGAGI (reference sequence). CDR3 protein: CASSYSGRDSYNEQFF. The DNA for the CDR3 is TGTGCCAGCAGTTACAGCGGACGGGACTCCTACAATGAGCAGTTCTTC.

This chain links TRBV6-6 with TRBJ2-7; 9 bases map to TRBD2. Trimming at V came to 8 bases and at J to 4 bases, leaving 9 bases not matched to a gene. CDR1 is MNHNY, CDR2 SVGAGI, per germline (reference sequence). The length of the CDR3 is 14 residues. The DNA for the CDR3 is TGTGCCAGCGGAGATCTTGCGGGGGGGTACGAGCAGTACTTC. It specifies CASGDLAGGYEQYF.

J is TRBJ2-7 and V is TRBV6-5; D possibly corresponds to TRBD1 (6 bases). V dropped 8 bases and J dropped 2 bases, with 16 bases sitting between them. Germline values: CDR1 MNHEY, CDR2 SVGAGI. CDR3 length equals 14 residues. The CDR3 sequence: CASGRTGTTYEQYF. The CDR3 DNA is TGTGCCAGCGGACGAACAGGGACAACCTACGAGCAGTACTTC.